The next 9 T cell receptor beta chains were all read from a single sample in a study of glioma-infiltrating T cells. Using RNA template, CDR3s of TCR alpha and beta were amplified with iRepertoire arm-PCR. Each CDR3 protein gets one entry after TCRdb re-called the multiplex PCR reads with MiXCR. This repertoire shows around 180,000 distinct CDR3 sequences, more than 35% found once; its top ten account for around 5.2%. Source material: glioma tissue, nonneoplastic brain tissue, or PBMCs (not recorded which). These TCRs come from a human donor with low-grade glioma or glioblastoma, undergoing nonglioma brain surgery, or in good health (not recorded which).

This clonotype was counted many times. The chain recombines TRBV4-2 with TRBJ1-1; unclear D gene. CDR1 and CDR2 (germline): LGHNA, YNFKEQ. Deletions cut 0 bases from V and 3 bases from J, with 17 bases between. The CDR3 totals 17 residues. The CDR3 DNA reads TGTGCCAGCAGCCAAGATTATCGGATGGGTACTTACACTGAAGCTTTCTTT. Translated, it gives CASSQDYRMGTYTEAFF.

On this clonotype itself: This sequence may be a read error, since a much larger clone differs from it by one base. The chain uses TRBV3-1 and TRBJ2-7; TRBD2 aligns across 8 bases. The junction had 14 bases not matched to a gene; V was cut back by 4 bases and J by 6 bases. CDR3 length equals 16 residues. Germline CDR1 and CDR2: LGHDT and YNNKEL (reference sequence). The chain's CDR3 is CASSPSSDSGSSEQYF. CDR3 coding DNA: TGTGCCAGCAGCCCATCATCAGACAGCGGGAGTTCCGAGCAGTACTTC.

The count of this clonotype is one. Given a much more abundant clone one base away, this may be a read error. The conserved final phenylalanine or tryptophan is absent from the CDR3, which likely points to a read error. The chain combines TRBV7-9 with TRBJ1-1; D is unclear. V was clipped by 5 bases and J by 8 bases, with 18 bases between them. The CDR3 spans 14 residues. CDR1 is SEHNR, CDR2 FQNEAQ, per germline (reference sequence). The DNA for the CDR3 is TGTGCCAGCAGCGAGAATGGAGGTGCCACCGAAGCTTTCCTT. This gives the protein CASSENGGATEAFL.

About this clonotype: Being one base from a much bigger clone, this may be a read error. This rearrangement joins TRBV4-1 to TRBJ1-4; no definite D call. This CDR3 spans 15 amino acids. Germline V lookup: CDR1 MGHRA, CDR2 YSYEKL. CDR3 sequence reads: CASRQDVGTNEKLFF. CDR3 DNA sequence: TGCGCCAGCAGACAAGATGTCGGGACTAATGAAAAACTGTTTTTT.

This chain joins TRBV7-9 and TRBJ2-3; 12 bases align to TRBD2. CDR1 and CDR2 (germline): SEHNR, FQNEAQ (reference sequence). This CDR3 comprises 16 residues. With V trimmed by 1 base and J by 4 bases, 3 bases remained unmatched. The CDR3 DNA follows: TGTGCCAGCAGCTTAGGACTAGCGGGAGAGGCAGATACGCAGTATTTT. Residues: CASSLGLAGEADTQYF. Full variable domain (rest looked up from reference TRBV7-9 and TRBJ2-3): DTGVSQNPRHKITKRGQNVTFRCDPISEHNRLYWYRQTLGQGPEFLTYFQNEAQLEKSRLLSDRFSAERPKGSFSTLEIQRTEQGDSAMYLCASSLGLAGEADTQYFGPGTRLTVL.

The chain uses TRBV6-5 and TRBJ2-5, with D perhaps TRBD1 (5 bases). Trimming shortened V by 8 bases and J by 9 bases, and 16 bases separated the two germline ends. Germline values: CDR1 MNHEY, CDR2 SVGAGI. The CDR3 runs 12 residues. Here the CDR3 DNA reads TGTGCCAGCCAGGGCCGACTCTCGGCCCAGTACTTC. Amino acids: CASQGRLSAQYF.

A remark on this clonotype: A read error may explain this, as a much larger clone is one base away. The CDR3, as DNA: TGCGCCAGCAGCGTCGACAGACCGAACACTGAAGCTTTCTTT. This codes for CASSVDRPNTEAFF. V and J are TRBV5-1 and TRBJ1-1, with a possible D match to TRBD1 (5 bases). Trimming left V 4 bases short and J 1 base short, with 11 bases between. Germline V CDR1 and CDR2: SGHRS, YFSETQ. The CDR3 runs to 14 residues.

On this clonotype: This could be a read error, since a much larger clone is one nucleotide away. V and J are TRBV12-3 or TRBV12-4 and TRBJ2-5; TRBD2 is a possible D gene (5 bases). Trimming left V 3 bases short and J 0 bases short, with 11 bases between. This CDR3 has 15 amino acids. The chain's CDR3 is CASSFVEGYQETQYF. DNA for the CDR3: TGTGCCAGCAGTTTTGTAGAGGGATACCAAGAGACCCAGTACTTC.

As concerns this clonotype: A much larger clone sits a single nucleotide away, making a read error possible. V gene TRBV27 combines with J gene TRBJ1-2, with D perhaps TRBD1 (5 bases). The V end lost 7 bases, the J end lost 7 bases, and 22 bases lay between the germline ends. Germline V gene lookup returns CDR1 MNHEY and CDR2 SMNVEV (reference sequence). The CDR3 is 15 amino acids. CDR3 in DNA: TGTGCCAGCACCCTCTCGATGCCAGGGTATCTTGGCTACACCTTC. It codes for CASTLSMPGYLGYTF.